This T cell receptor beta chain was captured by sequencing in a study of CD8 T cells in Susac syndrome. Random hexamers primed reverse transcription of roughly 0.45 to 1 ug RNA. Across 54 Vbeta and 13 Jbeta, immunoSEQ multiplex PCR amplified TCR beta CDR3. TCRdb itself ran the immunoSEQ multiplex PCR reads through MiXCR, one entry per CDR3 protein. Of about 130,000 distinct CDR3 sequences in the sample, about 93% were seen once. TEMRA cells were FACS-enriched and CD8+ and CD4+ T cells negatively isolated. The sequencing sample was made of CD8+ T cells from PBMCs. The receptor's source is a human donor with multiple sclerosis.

CDR3 protein: CAWTAKASYEQYF. The CDR3 DNA sequence: TGTGCCTGGACGGCTAAGGCCTCCTACGAGCAGTACTTC. The chain has TRBV30 and TRBJ2-7; D gene unclear. The germline V and J ends were trimmed by 4 bases and 0 bases, with 10 bases remaining between them. The CDR3 runs 13 residues. The germline V gene has CDR1 GTSNPN and CDR2 SVGIG (reference sequence). Together with reference TRBV30 and TRBJ2-7, the CDR3 gives the full variable domain: SQTIHQWPATLVQPVGSPLSLECTVEGTSNPNLYWYRQAAGRGLQLLFYSVGIGQISSEVPQNLSASRPQDRQFILSSKKLLLSDSGFYLCAWTAKASYEQYFGPGTRLTVT.